Following are 23 T cell receptor beta chains from one sample sequenced in a study of cytomegalovirus exposure and HLA in healthy donors. PCR amplification relied on 60 Vbeta primers (plus 13 Jbeta primers). Measured with immunoSEQ multiplex PCR; TCRdb has only the in-frame clones, and not every one. There are about 130,000 clones in the sample; around 80% occur only once, and around 9.9% lies in the top ten. The sample consisted of PBMCs. These receptors originate from a man under 40 in good health and CMV-seropositive.

The CDR3 protein is CAISGPGLAGRLETQYF. CDR3 in DNA: TGTGCCATCAGTGGACCGGGACTAGCGGGAAGATTGGAGACCCAGTACTTC. The V call is TRBV10-3, the J call TRBJ2-5, with 13 bases matching TRBD2. With V trimmed by 4 bases and J by 5 bases, 10 bases remained unmatched. Germline V CDR1 and CDR2: ENHRY, SYGVKD. CDR3 size: 17 residues.

CDR3 bases: TGTGCCAGCAAGGGACAGGGGGCTATGAACGAGCAGTACTTC. Encoded protein: CASKGQGAMNEQYF. The V call is TRBV6-6, the J call TRBJ2-7, with 12 bases fitting TRBD1. V lost 7 bases, J lost 5 bases, and 6 bases stayed unmatched. The CDR3 has 14 residues. Looked up from germline, CDR1 is MNHNY and CDR2 is SVGAGI (reference sequence).

This chain links TRBV5-6 with TRBJ2-7, with D tentatively TRBD2 (5 bases). V lost 4 bases to trimming and J lost 1 base, with 21 bases between them. CDR1 SGHDT and CDR2 YYEEEE come from the germline V gene. This CDR3 contains 17 residues. The DNA for the CDR3 is TGTGCCAGCAGCCCCGTAGCCGTGGCTAGCCGATCCTACGAGCAGTACTTC. Amino acids: CASSPVAVASRSYEQYF.

The sample holds many counts of this clone. This sequence joins TRBV4-3 and TRBJ2-5; 10 bases agree with TRBD2. Trimming removed 0 bases from V and 2 bases from J; junction bases left unmatched: 3. The CDR3 loop spans 16 amino acids. In germline, CDR1 is LGHNA, CDR2 YSLEER. Here the CDR3 DNA reads TGCGCCAGCAGCCAAGACGGACTAGCGGAACAAGAGACCCAGTACTTC. Its protein is CASSQDGLAEQETQYF.

The J gene is TRBJ2-7, the V gene TRBV6-1, with 8 bases that match TRBD1. This CDR3 is 13 amino acids long. V lost 11 bases to trimming and J lost 2 bases; unmatched junction nucleotides: 8. In germline, CDR1 is MNHNS, CDR2 SASEGT. The CDR3 loop reads CAGRQGLTYEQYF. As DNA, the CDR3 is TGTGCCGGGCGACAGGGGTTAACCTACGAGCAGTACTTC.

CDR3 residues: CASSLFGGQGFYEQYF. The DNA for the CDR3 is TGTGCCAGCAGCTTGTTTGGGGGACAGGGGTTCTACGAGCAGTACTTC. This chain joins TRBV5-6 and TRBJ2-7, with TRBD1 matching 10 bases. Per germline, CDR1 SGHDT and CDR2 YYEEEE. The V segment lost 1 base and the J segment 3 bases; nucleotides outside the gene matches: 7. There are 16 residues in the CDR3.

This clone was found once. This same CDR3 is encoded by further DNA sequences in the sample. The V gene is TRBV5-1, the J gene TRBJ2-5; no reliable D call. Trimming took 2 bases from V and 5 from J, leaving 7 bases between them. The CDR3 extends over 12 amino acids. Germline V gene sequence: CDR1 SGHRS, CDR2 YFSETQ. The CDR3 DNA sequence: TGCGCCAGCAGCTTCCCCCAGGAGACCCAGTACTTC. This codes for CASSFPQETQYF. Based on the CDR3 plus reference TRBV5-1 and TRBJ2-5, the full variable domain is KAGVTQTPRYLIKTRGQQVTLSCSPISGHRSVSWYQQTPGQGLQFLFEYFSETQRNKGNFPGRFSGRQFSNSRSEMNVSTLELGDSALYLCASSFPQETQYFGPGTRLLVL.

The V call is TRBV28, the J call TRBJ1-1; 7 bases match TRBD1. CDR1 and CDR2 from the germline V gene are MDHEN and SYDVKM. Trimming took 8 bases from V and 4 from J; bases not matched to a gene: 13. The CDR3 extends over 15 amino acids. The CDR3, as DNA: TGTGCCAGCCTCAAATTTAGGGGGCGCGGCACTGAAGCTTTCTTT. This sequence encodes CASLKFRGRGTEAFF.

The rearrangement links TRBV7-2 to TRBJ1-1; 7 bases fit TRBD1. The CDR3 sequence is 15 residues long. The germline gives CDR1 SGHTA, CDR2 FQGNSA. The trim removed 3 bases at V and 1 base at J, leaving 5 bases unmatched. CDR3 in amino acids: CASSFDRVQNTEAFF. CDR3 coding DNA: TGTGCCAGCAGCTTCGACAGGGTGCAGAACACTGAAGCTTTCTTT.

This sequence joins TRBV7-6 and TRBJ2-1; 10 nucleotides align to TRBD2. This CDR3 comprises 16 residues. Looked up from germline, CDR1 is SGHVS and CDR2 is FNYEAQ. The trim removed 5 bases at V and 4 bases at J, leaving 8 bases unmatched. CDR3 sequence (DNA): TGTGCCAGCAGCCCAACCCGGACTAGCGGTTACAATGAGCAGTTCTTC. Its translation: CASSPTRTSGYNEQFF.

V gene TRBV18 combines with J gene TRBJ2-7; maybe TRBD1 (5 bases). V lost 0 bases and J lost 3, with 21 bases in between. From germline, CDR1 is KGHSH and CDR2 LQKENI. The CDR3 spans 18 residues. In DNA form, the CDR3 reads TGTGCCAGCTCACCACCAGAATCGATCAGGGTTGATTTCTACGAGCAGTACTTC. Protein product: CASSPPESIRVDFYEQYF.

The chain employs TRBV7-9 and TRBJ2-7; perhaps TRBD2 as D (6 bases). The CDR3 spans 15 residues. In germline, CDR1 is SEHNR, CDR2 FQNEAQ (reference sequence). Deletions cut 5 bases from V and 2 bases from J, with 16 bases between. The CDR3 coding sequence is TGTGCCAGCAGCGCTGACTGGCGGAGGGCCTACGAGCAGTACTTC. It yields the protein CASSADWRRAYEQYF.

The chain has TRBV4-3 and TRBJ2-1, with 9 bases that match TRBD2. The CDR3 runs 17 residues. The germline V gene encodes CDR1 LGHNA and CDR2 YSLEER. J was trimmed by 8 bases and V by 0 bases; bases with no gene match: 11. In DNA, the CDR3 is TGCGCCAGCAGCCAAGATGCGGATGCGGCGGGAGGGGATGAGCAGTTCTTC. Translating it yields CASSQDADAAGGDEQFF.

The V gene is TRBV5-1, the J gene TRBJ1-1; the D gene is possibly TRBD1 (6 bases). The germline gives CDR1 SGHRS, CDR2 YFSETQ. The CDR3 loop spans 16 amino acids. The V end was cut by 3 bases, the J end by 2 bases, with 17 bases between. Written as DNA, the CDR3 is TGCGCCAGCAGCTCCACCTGGGACACGCTTAACACTGAAGCTTTCTTT. It yields the protein CASSSTWDTLNTEAFF.

This clone was picked up one time. The chain uses TRBV7-9 and TRBJ2-3; D is perhaps TRBD2 (6 bases). CDR3 length equals 14 residues. V lost 5 bases, J lost 0 bases, and 9 bases lay in between. CDR1 is SEHNR, CDR2 FQNEAQ, per germline (reference sequence). The CDR3 sequence is CASSLGTSTDTQYF. The CDR3, as DNA: TGTGCCAGCAGCCTGGGGACTAGCACAGATACGCAGTATTTT.

The chain carries TRBV7-6 and TRBJ2-3; D may be TRBD2 (6 bases). The CDR3 has 16 amino acids. CDR1 is SGHVS and CDR2 is FNYEAQ in the germline V gene. The V and J ends lost 6 bases and 4 bases respectively, with 20 bases between them. The CDR3 nucleotides are TGTGCCAGCAGTGCGTCTCGGCGGGACCCGCCAGATACGCAGTATTTT. This codes for CASSASRRDPPDTQYF.

This chain joins TRBV7-6 and TRBJ2-3, with D uncertain. The CDR3 extends over 14 amino acids. Trimming removed 1 base at V and 4 bases at J, with 9 bases between. Germline V gene lookup returns CDR1 SGHVS and CDR2 FNYEAQ. CDR3 DNA: TGTGCCAGCAGCTTAGGAAGTAGTGCAGATACGCAGTATTTT. Encoded protein: CASSLGSSADTQYF.

Many counts were recorded for this clone. The chain joins TRBV7-8 to TRBJ2-7; TRBD2 matches 9 bases. In germline, CDR1 is SGHVS, CDR2 FQNEAQ. V was pared by 1 base and J by 2 bases, with 6 bases of the junction left unmatched. The CDR3 runs 16 residues. The CDR3 coding sequence is TGTGCCAGCAGCTTAGTGGAGGCGGGAGGGACCTACGAGCAGTACTTC. As protein: CASSLVEAGGTYEQYF. Filled out from reference TRBV7-8 and TRBJ2-7, the complete variable domain reads GAGVSQSPRYKVAKRGQDVALRCDPISGHVSLFWYQQALGQGPEFLTYFQNEAQLDKSGLPSDRFFAERPEGSVSTLKIQRTQQEDSAVYLCASSLVEAGGTYEQYFGPGTRLTVT.

The chain is built from TRBV19 and TRBJ1-5; tentatively, D is TRBD1 (5 bases). The germline V gene has CDR1 LNHDA and CDR2 SQIVND (reference sequence). The V gene lost 7 bases and the J gene lost 0 bases, with 16 bases spanning the gap. The CDR3 runs to 16 residues. The CDR3 loop is CASIFSTGYSNQPQHF. For the CDR3, the DNA is TGTGCCAGTATTTTCTCTACAGGATATAGCAATCAGCCCCAGCATTTT.

The chain employs TRBV5-1 and TRBJ2-5; 8 positions match TRBD1. Germline V CDR1 and CDR2: SGHRS, YFSETQ. There are 15 residues in the CDR3. After removal of 2 bases from V and 5 bases from J, the junction contained 8 bases not matched to a gene. CDR3 in amino acids: CASSLTQGAFETQYF. The CDR3 nucleotides read TGCGCCAGCAGCTTAACCCAGGGGGCTTTCGAGACCCAGTACTTC.

The V gene is TRBV18, the J gene TRBJ2-1, with TRBD2 matching over 10 bases. V lost 4 bases to trimming and J lost 3 bases; unmatched junction nucleotides: 6. Germline CDR1 reads KGHSH; CDR2 reads LQKENI. The CDR3 length is 16 residues. CDR3 residues: CASSLLAGGHYNEQFF. The CDR3 DNA sequence: TGTGCCAGCTCACTATTAGCGGGAGGACACTACAATGAGCAGTTCTTC.

The chain couples TRBV10-3 to TRBJ1-1, with D perhaps TRBD1 (5 bases). From germline, CDR1 is ENHRY and CDR2 SYGVKD. V was trimmed by 6 bases and J by 5 bases, leaving 10 bases between them. This CDR3 is 12 amino acids long. The CDR3 spells CAIRGELTEAFF. CDR3 DNA: TGTGCCATCAGAGGGGAACTGACTGAAGCTTTCTTT.

The CDR3: CASRGPRGKNTEAFF. Here the CDR3 DNA reads TGTGCCAGCAGGGGCCCTCGGGGGAAGAACACTGAAGCTTTCTTT. The J gene is TRBJ1-1, the V gene TRBV27; a possible D gene is TRBD1 (5 bases). The CDR3 loop spans 15 amino acids. Germline V gene data show CDR1 as MNHEY and CDR2 as SMNVEV (reference sequence). The V end was cut by 6 bases, the J end by 1 base, with 15 bases between.